This T cell receptor (beta chain) stems from a study of CD8+ T cells in alopecia areata. The overall study: Treated patients were given oral tofacitinib, which was dosed at 5 to 10 mg twice daily. Study findings and constraints: The study found that many expanded lesional clones persisted in scalp and blood during tofacitinib.

The V gene end was trimmed by 6 bases and the J gene end by 5 bases; junction bases not matched to a gene: 5. Per germline, CDR1 MNHNY and CDR2 SVGAGI (reference sequence). This CDR3 region has 14 residues. Worth noting for this clone: Its target is unknown.

RNA extraction and reverse transcription yielded cDNA as sequencing template. Measured with immunoSEQ multiplex PCR; TCRdb has only the in-frame clones, and not every one. Of 200,000 or so clones listed, 58% are singletons. Documented treatment: oral pan-JAK inhibitor, 5-10 mg twice daily. The TCR originated in a human donor with alopecia areata. Sample: CD4+ T cells sorted from blood, taken at week 24, from a patient treated with tofacitinib. The chain employs TRBV6-6 and TRBJ2-7, with 12 positions matching TRBD1. The CDR3 bases are TGTGCCAGCAGGCCGGGACAGGGGGCCCACGAGCAGTACTTC. Translating it yields CASRPGQGAHEQYF.